Here is one T cell receptor beta chain with its context. No antigen is known for it. The data belong to a study of T cells after posttransplantation cyclophosphamide. Study-level findings and limits: TRB overlap between skin or GI tissue T cells and blood was limited. TRB clonality was highly associated with recipient CMV seropositivity and reactivation. Later blood repertoires were often dominated by clones from the donor CD8+ memory compartment.

A marrow graft followed busulfan-fludarabine conditioning, with cyclophosphamide on days +3 and +4. Clones were sequenced by immunoSEQ multiplex PCR, and TCRdb holds only the in-frame ones, with some missing. The sample counts approximately 5,400 clones, none seen once; the ten largest own around 25%. Per the germline V gene, CDR1 is MDHEN and CDR2 is SYDVKM. J lost 2 bases, V lost 6 bases, and 10 bases had no gene match. This CDR3 contains 16 residues. V usage is TRBV28 and J usage is TRBJ2-5; 9 bases line up with TRBD1. The TCR originated in a male patient aged 55-69 years who received an allogeneic stem cell transplant from a related donor, was CMV-positive, and had no GVHD. Some T cells may be supplied by the graft donor. The material was PBMCs, obtained after allogeneic stem cell transplant with posttransplant cyclophosphamide. In nucleotides, the CDR3 is TGTGCCAGCAGCCCCTTAGGGACAGGGCCACAAGAGACCCAGTACTTC. As protein: CASSPLGTGPQETQYF. The full variable domain, in which reference TRBV28 and TRBJ2-5 provide the parts outside the CDR3, is DVKVTQSSRYLVKRTGEKVFLECVQDMDHENMFWYRQDPGLGLRLIYFSYDVKMKEKGDIPEGYSVSREKKERFSLILESASTNQTSMYLCASSPLGTGPQETQYFGPGTRLLVL.